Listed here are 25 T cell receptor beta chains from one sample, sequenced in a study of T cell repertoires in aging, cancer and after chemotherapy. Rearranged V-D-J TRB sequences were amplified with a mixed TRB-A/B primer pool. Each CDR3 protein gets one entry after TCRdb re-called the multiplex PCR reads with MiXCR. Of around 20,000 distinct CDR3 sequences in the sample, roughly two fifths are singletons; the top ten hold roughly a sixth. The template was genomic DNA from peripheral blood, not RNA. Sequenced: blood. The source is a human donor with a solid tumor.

The CDR3 coding sequence is TGTGCCAGCAGTGGCGGGCCTTGGGAAAAACTGTTTTTT. This codes for CASSGGPWEKLFF. The genes are TRBV2 and TRBJ1-4; no reliable D call. This CDR3 has 13 amino acids. V was clipped by 4 bases and J by 8 bases, with 11 bases between them. Germline CDR1 is SNHLY and CDR2 is FYNNEI.

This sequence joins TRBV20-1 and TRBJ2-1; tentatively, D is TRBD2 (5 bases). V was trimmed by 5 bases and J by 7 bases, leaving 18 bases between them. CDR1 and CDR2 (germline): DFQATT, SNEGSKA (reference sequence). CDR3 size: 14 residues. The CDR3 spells CSASPLGEGNEQFF. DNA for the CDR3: TGCAGTGCTTCACCCCTCGGGGAAGGAAATGAGCAGTTCTTC.

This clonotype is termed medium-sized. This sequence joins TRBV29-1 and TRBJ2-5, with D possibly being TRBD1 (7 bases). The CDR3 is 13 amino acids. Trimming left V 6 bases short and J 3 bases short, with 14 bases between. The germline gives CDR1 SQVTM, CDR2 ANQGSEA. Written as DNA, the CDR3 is TGCAGCGTATCAGGGGGGCAAAAAGAGACCCAGTACTTC. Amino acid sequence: CSVSGGQKETQYF. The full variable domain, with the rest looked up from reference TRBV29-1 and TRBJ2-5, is SAVISQKPSRDICQRGTSLTIQCQVDSQVTMMFWYRQQPGQSLTLIATANQGSEATYESGFVIDKFPISRPNLTFSTLTVSNMSPEDSSIYLCSVSGGQKETQYFGPGTRLLVL.

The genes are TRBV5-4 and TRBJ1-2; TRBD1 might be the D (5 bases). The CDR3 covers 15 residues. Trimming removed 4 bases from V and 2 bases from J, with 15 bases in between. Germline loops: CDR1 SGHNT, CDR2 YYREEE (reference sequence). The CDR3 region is CASSPSGTANYGYTF. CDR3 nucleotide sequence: TGTGCCAGCAGCCCATCCGGGACGGCCAACTATGGCTACACCTTC.

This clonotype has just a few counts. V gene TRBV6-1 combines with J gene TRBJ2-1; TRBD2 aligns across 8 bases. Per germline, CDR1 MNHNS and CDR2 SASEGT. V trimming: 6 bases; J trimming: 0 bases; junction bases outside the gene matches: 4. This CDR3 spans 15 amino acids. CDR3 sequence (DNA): TGTGCCAGCAGGTTAGCGGGGAGCTCCTACAATGAGCAGTTCTTC. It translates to CASRLAGSSYNEQFF.

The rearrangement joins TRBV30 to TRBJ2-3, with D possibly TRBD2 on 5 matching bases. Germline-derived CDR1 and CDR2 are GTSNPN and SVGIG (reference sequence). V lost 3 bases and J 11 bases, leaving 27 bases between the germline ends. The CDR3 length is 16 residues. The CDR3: CAWSGVPGRYSYLQYF. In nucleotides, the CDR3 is TGTGCCTGGAGCGGGGTGCCCGGTAGATACTCCTATCTGCAGTATTTT.

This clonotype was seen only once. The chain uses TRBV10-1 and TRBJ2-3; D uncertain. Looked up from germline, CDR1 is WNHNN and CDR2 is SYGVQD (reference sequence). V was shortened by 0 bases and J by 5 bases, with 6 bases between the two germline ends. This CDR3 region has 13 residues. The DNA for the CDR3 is TGCGCCAGCAGTGAGTCCTTGAGAGATACGCAGTATTTT. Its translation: CASSESLRDTQYF.

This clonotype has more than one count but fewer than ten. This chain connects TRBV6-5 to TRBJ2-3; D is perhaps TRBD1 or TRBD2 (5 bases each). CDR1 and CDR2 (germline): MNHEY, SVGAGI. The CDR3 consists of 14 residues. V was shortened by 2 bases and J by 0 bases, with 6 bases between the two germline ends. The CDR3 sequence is CASSYEGSTDTQYF. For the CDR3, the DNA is TGTGCCAGCAGTTACGAGGGGAGCACAGATACGCAGTATTTT.

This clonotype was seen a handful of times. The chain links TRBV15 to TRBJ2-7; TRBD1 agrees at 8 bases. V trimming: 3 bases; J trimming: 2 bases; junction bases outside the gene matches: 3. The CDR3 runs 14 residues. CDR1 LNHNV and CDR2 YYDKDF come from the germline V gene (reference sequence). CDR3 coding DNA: TGTGCCACCAGCAGTACAGGGGGACCCTACGAGCAGTACTTC. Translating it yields CATSSTGGPYEQYF.

CDR3 sequence reads: CASRAGTATYEQYF. The CDR3 nucleotides read TGTGCCAGCCGAGCCGGGACGGCAACCTACGAGCAGTACTTC. The chain has TRBV27 and TRBJ2-7; D is tentatively TRBD1 or TRBD2 (5 bases each). The V gene lost 8 bases and the J gene lost 2 bases, with 16 bases spanning the gap. CDR1 MNHEY and CDR2 SMNVEV come from the germline V gene (reference sequence). The CDR3 consists of 14 residues.

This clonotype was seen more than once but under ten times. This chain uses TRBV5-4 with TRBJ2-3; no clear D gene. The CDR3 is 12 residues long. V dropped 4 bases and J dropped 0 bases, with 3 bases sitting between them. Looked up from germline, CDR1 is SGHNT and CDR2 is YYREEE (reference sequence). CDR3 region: CASSTSTDTQYF. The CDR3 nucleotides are TGTGCCAGCAGCACCAGCACAGATACGCAGTATTTT.

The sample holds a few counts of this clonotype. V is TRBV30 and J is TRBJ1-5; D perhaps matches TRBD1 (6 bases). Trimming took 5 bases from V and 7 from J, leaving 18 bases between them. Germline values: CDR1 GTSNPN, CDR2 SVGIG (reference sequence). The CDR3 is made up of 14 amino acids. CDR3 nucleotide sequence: TGTGCCTGGCAGAATACAGGGAAGCAGCAGCCCCAGCATTTT. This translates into CAWQNTGKQQPQHF.

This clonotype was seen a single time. Written as DNA, the CDR3 is TGTGCCTGGAGTGCACCTTACGAGCAGTACTTC. Protein sequence: CAWSAPYEQYF. The chain is built from TRBV30 and TRBJ2-7; D unclear. Trimming took 1 base from V and 4 from J, leaving 5 bases between them. The CDR3 loop spans 11 amino acids. Germline V gene lookup returns CDR1 GTSNPN and CDR2 SVGIG (reference sequence).

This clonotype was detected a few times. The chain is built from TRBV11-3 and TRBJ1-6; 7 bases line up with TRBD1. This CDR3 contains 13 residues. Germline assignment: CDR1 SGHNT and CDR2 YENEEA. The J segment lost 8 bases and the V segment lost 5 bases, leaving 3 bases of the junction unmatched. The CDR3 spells CASSPGQDSPLHF. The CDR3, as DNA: TGTGCCAGCAGCCCCGGACAGGATTCACCCCTCCACTTT. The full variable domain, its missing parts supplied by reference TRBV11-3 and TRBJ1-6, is EAGVVQSPRYKIIEKKQPVAFWCNPISGHNTLYWYLQNLGQGPELLIRYENEEAVDDSQLPKDRFSAERLKGVDSTLKIQPAELGDSAVYLCASSPGQDSPLHFGNGTRLTVT.

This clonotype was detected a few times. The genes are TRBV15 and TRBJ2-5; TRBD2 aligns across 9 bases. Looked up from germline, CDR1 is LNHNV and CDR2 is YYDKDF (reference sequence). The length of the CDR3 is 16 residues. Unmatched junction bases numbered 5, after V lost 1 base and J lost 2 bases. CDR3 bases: TGTGCCACCAGCAGAGGTGGGACTAGCATTCAAGAGACCCAGTACTTC. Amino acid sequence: CATSRGGTSIQETQYF.

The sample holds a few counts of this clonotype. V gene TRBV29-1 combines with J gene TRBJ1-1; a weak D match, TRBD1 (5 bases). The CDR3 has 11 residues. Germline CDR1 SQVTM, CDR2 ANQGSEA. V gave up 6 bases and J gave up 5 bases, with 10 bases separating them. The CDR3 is CSVGGGTEAFF. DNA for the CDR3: TGCAGCGTCGGGGGAGGTACTGAAGCTTTCTTT.

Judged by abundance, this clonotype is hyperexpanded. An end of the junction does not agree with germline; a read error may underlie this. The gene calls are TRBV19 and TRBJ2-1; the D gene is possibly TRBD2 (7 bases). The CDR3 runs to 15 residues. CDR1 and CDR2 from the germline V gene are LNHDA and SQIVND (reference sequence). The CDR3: CASSVEQGGYNEQFF. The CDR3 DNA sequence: TGTGCCAGTAGTGTAGAACAGGGAGGGTACAATGAGCAGTTCTTC.

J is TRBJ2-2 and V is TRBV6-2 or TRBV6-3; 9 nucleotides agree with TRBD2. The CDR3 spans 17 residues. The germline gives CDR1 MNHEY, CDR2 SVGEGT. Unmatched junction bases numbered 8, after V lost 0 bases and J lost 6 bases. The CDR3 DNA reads TGTGCCAGCAGTTACTCGCGGGAGGGCCTTGAGGCCGGGGAGCTGTTTTTT. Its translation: CASSYSREGLEAGELFF.

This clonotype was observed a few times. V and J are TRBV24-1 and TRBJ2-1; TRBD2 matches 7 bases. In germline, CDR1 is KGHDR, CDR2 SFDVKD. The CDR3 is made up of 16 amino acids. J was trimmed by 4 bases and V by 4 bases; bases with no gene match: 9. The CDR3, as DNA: TGTGCCACCAGTGACCCCGCGGGGAGGGCTTACAATGAGCAGTTCTTC. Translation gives CATSDPAGRAYNEQFF.

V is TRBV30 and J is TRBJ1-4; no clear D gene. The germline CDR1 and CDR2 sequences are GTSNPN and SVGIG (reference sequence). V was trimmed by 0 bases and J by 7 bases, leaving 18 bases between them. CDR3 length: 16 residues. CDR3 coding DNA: TGTGCCTGGAGTGTATACGAAGGGCCCCCGGGTGAAAAACTGTTTTTT. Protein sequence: CAWSVYEGPPGEKLFF.

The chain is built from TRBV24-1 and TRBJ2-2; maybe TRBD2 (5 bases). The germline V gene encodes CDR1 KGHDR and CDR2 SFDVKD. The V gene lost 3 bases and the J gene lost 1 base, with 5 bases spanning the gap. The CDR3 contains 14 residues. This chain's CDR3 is CATSDGRNTGELFF. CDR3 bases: TGTGCCACCAGTGATGGGAGGAACACCGGGGAGCTGTTTTTT.

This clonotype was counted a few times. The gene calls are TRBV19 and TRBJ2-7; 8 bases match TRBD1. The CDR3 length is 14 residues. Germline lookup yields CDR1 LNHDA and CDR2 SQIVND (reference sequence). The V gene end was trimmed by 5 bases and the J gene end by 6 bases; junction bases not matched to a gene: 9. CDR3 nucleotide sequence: TGTGCCAGTAGTCTCCAGGGGGCCTCCGTCGAGCAGTACTTC. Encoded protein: CASSLQGASVEQYF. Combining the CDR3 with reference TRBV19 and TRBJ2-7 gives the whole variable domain DGGITQSPKYLFRKEGQNVTLSCEQNLNHDAMYWYRQDPGQGLRLIYYSQIVNDFQKGDIAEGYSVSREKKESFPLTVTSAQKNPTAFYLCASSLQGASVEQYFGPGTRLTVT.

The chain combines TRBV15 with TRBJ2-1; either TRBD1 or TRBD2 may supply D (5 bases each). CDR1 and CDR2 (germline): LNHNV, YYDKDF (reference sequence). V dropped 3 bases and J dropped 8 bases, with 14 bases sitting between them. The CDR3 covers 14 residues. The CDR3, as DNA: TGTGCCACCAGCAGTTTCCTGGGGGACGATGAGCAGTTCTTC. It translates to CATSSFLGDDEQFF.

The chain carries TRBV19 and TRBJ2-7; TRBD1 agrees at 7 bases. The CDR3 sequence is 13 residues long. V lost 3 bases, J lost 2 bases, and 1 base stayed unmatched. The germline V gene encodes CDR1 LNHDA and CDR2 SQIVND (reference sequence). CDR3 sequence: CASSIDRAYEQYF. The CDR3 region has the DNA TGTGCCAGTAGTATTGACAGGGCCTACGAGCAGTACTTC.

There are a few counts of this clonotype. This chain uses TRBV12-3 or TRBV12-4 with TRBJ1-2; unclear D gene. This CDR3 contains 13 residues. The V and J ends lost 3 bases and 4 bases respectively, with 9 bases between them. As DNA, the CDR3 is TGTGCCAGCAGTTTTCGGGCAACCTATGGCTACACCTTC. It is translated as CASSFRATYGYTF.